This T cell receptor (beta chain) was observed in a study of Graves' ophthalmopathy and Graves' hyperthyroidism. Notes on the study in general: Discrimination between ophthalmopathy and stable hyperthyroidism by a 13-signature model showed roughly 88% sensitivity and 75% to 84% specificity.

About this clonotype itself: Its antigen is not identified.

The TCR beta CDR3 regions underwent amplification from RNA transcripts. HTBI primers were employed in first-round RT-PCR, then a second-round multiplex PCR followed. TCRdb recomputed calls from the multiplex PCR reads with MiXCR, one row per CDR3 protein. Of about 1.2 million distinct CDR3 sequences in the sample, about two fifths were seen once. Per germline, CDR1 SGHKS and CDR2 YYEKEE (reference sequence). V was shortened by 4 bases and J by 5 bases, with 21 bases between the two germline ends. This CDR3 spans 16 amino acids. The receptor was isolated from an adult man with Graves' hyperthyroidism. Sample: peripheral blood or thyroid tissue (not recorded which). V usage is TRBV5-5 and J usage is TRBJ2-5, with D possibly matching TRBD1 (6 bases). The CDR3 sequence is CASSQTTTGWVETQYF. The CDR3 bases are TGTGCCAGCAGCCAGACCACGACAGGATGGGTTGAGACCCAGTACTTC. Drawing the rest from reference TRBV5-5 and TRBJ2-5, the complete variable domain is DAGVTQSPTHLIKTRGQQVTLRCSPISGHKSVSWYQQVLGQGPQFIFQYYEKEERGRGNFPDRFSARQFPNYSSELNVNALLLGDSALYLCASSQTTTGWVETQYFGPGTRLLVL.